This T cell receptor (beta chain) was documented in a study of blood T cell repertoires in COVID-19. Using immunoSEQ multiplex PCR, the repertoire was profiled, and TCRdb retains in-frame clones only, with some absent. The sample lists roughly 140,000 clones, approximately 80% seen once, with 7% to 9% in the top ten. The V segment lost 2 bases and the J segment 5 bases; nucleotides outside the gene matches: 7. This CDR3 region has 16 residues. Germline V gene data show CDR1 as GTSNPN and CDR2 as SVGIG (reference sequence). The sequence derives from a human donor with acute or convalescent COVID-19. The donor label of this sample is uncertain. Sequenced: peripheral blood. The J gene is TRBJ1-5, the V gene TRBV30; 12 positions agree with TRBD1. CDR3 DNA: TGTGCCTGGAGTCCCGGGACAGGGGGCACTTATCAGCCCCAGCATTTT. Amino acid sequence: CAWSPGTGGTYQPQHF. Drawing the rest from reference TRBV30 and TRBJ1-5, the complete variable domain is SQTIHQWPATLVQPVGSPLSLECTVEGTSNPNLYWYRQAAGRGLQLLFYSVGIGQISSEVPQNLSASRPQDRQFILSSKKLLLSDSGFYLCAWSPGTGGTYQPQHFGDGTRLSIL.